This entry is about one T cell receptor (beta chain). Its antigen target is currently unknown. Per-nucleotide qualities are absent, and no much larger clonotype sits a single base away. This sample is part of a study of blood T cell repertoires in COVID-19 (TCRdb year 2020). A note on the overall study: Collaborator samples came from the United States, Italy and Spain and covered acute and convalescent phases of COVID-19. Nearly every sample came with metadata listing a de-identified subject ID, COVID-19 status, age in years and sex. The prospective study material was composed of cDNA or gDNA derived from T cells, B-cell-depleted T cells, or PBMCs. Samples came from the ongoing ImmuneRACE study (first 160 participants) plus 1,254 subjects from 6 global collaborators. Where HLA class I and class II types were available, the types were taken from metadata supplied by the sample provider, not from assay-based typing. A freely available public database, intended as a resource for researchers studying the immune response to SARS-CoV-2, is where the repertoires were released. The dataset comprised deeply sampled blood TCRbeta repertoires from subjects exposed to, actively infected with, or recovered from COVID-19. What the study reported, not specific to this receptor: The amount of clinical and demographic metadata varied by source and participant and was provided uncurated.

V is reduced by 4 bases and J by 7 bases, leaving a spacing of 10 bases between them. The CDR3 numbers 12 residues from cysteine through phenylalanine. Only the CDR3 region is kept as DNA, spanning 36 bases read in frame from base 1. From the germline V gene (reference sequence), CDR1 is LGHDT and CDR2 is YNNKEL. In Seattle, one collaborating source enrolled patients while the infection was active and tracked those patients longitudinally over the course of disease. Each collaborating institution followed its own protocols to collect whole blood in K2EDTA tubes. For TCRbeta analysis, collaborators shipped samples in one of three forms: frozen whole blood, isolated PBMCs, or DNA extracted from either of those sample types. TCRbeta CDR3 regions were amplified from genomic DNA using the immunoSEQ Assay, a bias-controlled multiplex PCR. The paper's processing steps were these. The number of nucleated cells in each sample was estimated from the amplification of reference gene primers within the assay. To quantify the absolute abundance of each unique TCRbeta CDR3 rearrangement, sequence reads were collapsed and filtered. Productive Simpson clonality was computed per sample as the square root of Simpson's diversity index over productive rearrangements. The table was pulled from immuneACCESS by TCRdb, which kept in-frame rearrangements only. Such tables lose some clones; where checked, under half of the loss comes from unresolved V genes, and the rest has no known cause. That table furnishes V, J and clone size, whereas the DNA furnished D and trimming. Within this sample are under 450,000 clones, with approximately 90% of them counted one time only. 1.5% to 1.9% of the sample belongs to the ten largest clones.

The material sequenced was peripheral blood. The chain was built from TRBV3-1 (or the pseudogene TRBV3-2) and TRBJ2-5, with the D gene not clear enough to name. This TCR came from a woman aged 40-49 years with COVID-19, enrolled during active disease. The CDR3 is CASSPFQRTQYF. The DNA sequence reads TGTGCCAGCAGCCCCTTCCAGCGGACCCAGTACTTC.